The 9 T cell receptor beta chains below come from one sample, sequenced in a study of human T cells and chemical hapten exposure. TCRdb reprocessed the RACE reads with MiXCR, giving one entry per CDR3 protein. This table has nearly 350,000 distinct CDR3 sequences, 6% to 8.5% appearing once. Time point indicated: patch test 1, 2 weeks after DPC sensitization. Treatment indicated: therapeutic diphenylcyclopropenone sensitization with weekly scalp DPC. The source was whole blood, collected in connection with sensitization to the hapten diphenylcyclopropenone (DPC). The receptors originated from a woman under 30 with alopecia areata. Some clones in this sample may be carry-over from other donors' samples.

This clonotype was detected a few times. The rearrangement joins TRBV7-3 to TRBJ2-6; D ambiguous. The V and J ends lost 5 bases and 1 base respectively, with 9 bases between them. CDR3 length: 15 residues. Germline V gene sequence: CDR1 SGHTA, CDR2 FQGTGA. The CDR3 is CASSGKGSGANVLTF. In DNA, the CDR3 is TGTGCCAGCAGCGGCAAGGGATCTGGGGCCAACGTCCTGACTTTC.

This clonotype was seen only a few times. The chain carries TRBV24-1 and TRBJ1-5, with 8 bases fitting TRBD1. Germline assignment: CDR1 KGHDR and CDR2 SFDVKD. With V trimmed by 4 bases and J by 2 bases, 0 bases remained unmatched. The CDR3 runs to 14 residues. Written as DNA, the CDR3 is TGTGCCACCAGTGAGGGACAGGGCAATCAGCCCCAGCATTTT. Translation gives CATSEGQGNQPQHF.

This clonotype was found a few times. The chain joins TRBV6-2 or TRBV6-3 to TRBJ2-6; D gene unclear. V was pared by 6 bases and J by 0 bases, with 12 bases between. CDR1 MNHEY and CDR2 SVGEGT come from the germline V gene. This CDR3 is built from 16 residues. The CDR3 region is CASRTHPDSGANVLTF. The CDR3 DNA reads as TGTGCCAGCAGAACCCACCCGGACTCTGGGGCCAACGTCCTGACTTTC.

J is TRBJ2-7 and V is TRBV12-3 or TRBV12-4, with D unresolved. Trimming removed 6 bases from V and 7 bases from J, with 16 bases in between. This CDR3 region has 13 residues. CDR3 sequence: CASRNFGNGEQYF. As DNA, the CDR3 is TGTGCCAGCAGGAATTTCGGCAACGGGGAGCAGTACTTC.

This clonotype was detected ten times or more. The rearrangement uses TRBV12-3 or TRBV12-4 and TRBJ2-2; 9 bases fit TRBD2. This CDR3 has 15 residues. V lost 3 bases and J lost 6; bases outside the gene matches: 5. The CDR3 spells CASSLRTSDAGELFF. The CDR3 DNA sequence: TGTGCCAGCAGTTTGAGGACTAGCGATGCCGGGGAGCTGTTTTTT.

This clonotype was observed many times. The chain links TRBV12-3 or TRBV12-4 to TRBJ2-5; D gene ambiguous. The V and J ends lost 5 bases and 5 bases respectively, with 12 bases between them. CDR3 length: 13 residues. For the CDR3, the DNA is TGTGCCAGCAGTCAATCCGGAGCGGAGACCCAGTACTTC. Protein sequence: CASSQSGAETQYF.

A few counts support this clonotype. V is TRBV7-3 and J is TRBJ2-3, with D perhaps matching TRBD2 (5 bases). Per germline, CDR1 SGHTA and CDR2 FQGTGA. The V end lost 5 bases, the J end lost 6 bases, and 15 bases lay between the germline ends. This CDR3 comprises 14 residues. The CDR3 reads CASSRGFSQDTQYF. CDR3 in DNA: TGTGCCAGCAGCCGCGGGTTCTCGCAGGATACGCAGTATTTT.

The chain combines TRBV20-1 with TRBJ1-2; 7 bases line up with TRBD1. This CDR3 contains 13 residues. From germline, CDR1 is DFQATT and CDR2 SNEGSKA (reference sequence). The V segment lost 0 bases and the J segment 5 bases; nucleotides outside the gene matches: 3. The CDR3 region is CSAREAGQYGYTF. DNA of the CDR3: TGCAGTGCTAGAGAGGCGGGACAGTATGGCTACACCTTC.

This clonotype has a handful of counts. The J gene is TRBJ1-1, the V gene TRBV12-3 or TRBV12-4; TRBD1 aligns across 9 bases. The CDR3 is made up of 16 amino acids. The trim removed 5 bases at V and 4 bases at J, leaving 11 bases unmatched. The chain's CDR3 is CASSGSEGTGPTEAFF. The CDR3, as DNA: TGTGCCAGCAGTGGCTCTGAGGGGACAGGGCCCACTGAAGCTTTCTTT.